These 6 T cell receptor beta chains share one sample of origin, sequenced in a study of T-cell memory formation after mild COVID-19. TCRdb re-analysed the 5' RACE reads in MiXCR, keeping a single row per CDR3 protein. The table lists some 600,000 distinct CDR3 sequences, roughly 17% of them singletons. Sequences were obtained from PBMCs or a T cell subset sorted from them (not recorded which). The receptors here all came from an adult woman who had mild COVID-19 (a few samples of this study predate the infection). Cell type and time point are not known.

This clonotype was counted ten times or more. This sequence joins TRBV20-1 and TRBJ2-7; weak D call: TRBD1 (6 bases). Germline V gene data show CDR1 as DFQATT and CDR2 as SNEGSKA (reference sequence). This CDR3 comprises 11 residues. V was clipped by 8 bases and J by 5 bases, with 13 bases between them. CDR3 coding DNA: TGCAGTCCAAAACAGGGTAACGAGCAGTACTTC. Translated: CSPKQGNEQYF.

This clonotype was counted between two and nine times. The rearrangement uses TRBV7-6 and TRBJ2-3; no clear D. Trimming left V 4 bases short and J 10 bases short, with 18 bases between. There are 14 residues in the CDR3. Germline CDR1 and CDR2: SGHVS and FNYEAQ. The chain's CDR3 is CASSSQTKPGPQYF. The CDR3, as DNA: TGTGCCAGCAGCTCACAAACCAAACCGGGCCCGCAGTATTTT.

This clonotype was detected a few times. The chain joins TRBV5-1 to TRBJ1-1; D is ambiguous. Trimming pared 3 bases from V and 1 base from J, leaving 10 bases between. CDR1 and CDR2 from the germline V gene are SGHRS and YFSETQ. This CDR3 is built from 14 residues. In DNA form, the CDR3 reads TGCGCCAGCAGCTCCTCTCCTTCGAACACTGAAGCTTTCTTT. Its translation: CASSSSPSNTEAFF.

CDR3 residues: CASSFSGQGATYTF. CDR3 DNA: TGTGCCAGCAGTTTTTCTGGACAGGGGGCAACCTACACCTTC. The chain is built from TRBV12-3 or TRBV12-4 and TRBJ1-2, with 11 bases identical to TRBD1. The CDR3 consists of 14 residues. Germline trimming cut 3 bases from V and 10 bases from J; bases unmatched to any gene: 7.

As DNA, the CDR3 is TGTGCCAGCAGTTTAGGCCCCTTGAACACTGAAGCTTTCTTT. This sequence encodes CASSLGPLNTEAFF. This rearrangement joins TRBV12-3 or TRBV12-4 to TRBJ1-1; D uncertain. V lost 1 base, J lost 0 bases, and 6 bases lay in between. The CDR3 is made up of 14 amino acids.

This chain's CDR3 is CASSLMSARTDTQYF. The CDR3 DNA reads as TGTGCCAGCAGCTTAATGAGCGCTAGGACAGATACGCAGTATTTT. The gene calls are TRBV7-3 and TRBJ2-3, with D hard to call. Germline CDR1 is SGHTA and CDR2 is FQGTGA. V lost 1 base and J 3 bases, leaving 11 bases between the germline ends. The CDR3 totals 15 residues.